One sample yielded the 16 T cell receptor beta chains listed below, sequenced in a study of OX40 agonist ivuxolimab in advanced cancers. Produced via immunoSEQ multiplex PCR; TCRdb's table is partial and in-frame only. The sample carries 85,000 to 130,000 clones, approximately 90% recorded once. Material: CD4+ or CD8+ T cells sorted from blood, obtained in a trial of the OX40 agonist ivuxolimab. The receptors shown here come from an adult with an advanced solid tumor such as melanoma, head and neck, liver or kidney cancer.

V and J are TRBV5-5 and TRBJ1-2; 7 nucleotides match TRBD1. Trimming removed 4 bases from V and 3 bases from J; junction bases left unmatched: 3. CDR1 SGHKS and CDR2 YYEKEE come from the germline V gene (reference sequence). This CDR3 comprises 13 residues. In DNA form, the CDR3 reads TGTGCCAGCAGCGCCGGGACAGACTATGGCTACACCTTC. This encodes CASSAGTDYGYTF.

This clone was seen repeatedly, ten times or more. The genes are TRBV27 and TRBJ1-1, with D possibly matching TRBD1 (6 bases). CDR3 length: 14 residues. The germline V gene encodes CDR1 MNHEY and CDR2 SMNVEV (reference sequence). V was clipped by 5 bases and J by 7 bases, with 17 bases between them. The CDR3 protein is CASSPQGSRIEAFF. CDR3 DNA sequence: TGTGCCAGCAGTCCCCAGGGGAGCCGGATTGAAGCTTTCTTT.

The chain recombines TRBV11-2 with TRBJ2-5; 10 nucleotides match TRBD1. CDR1 is SGHAT, CDR2 FQNNGV, per germline. This CDR3 region has 14 residues. J lost 5 bases, V lost 6 bases, and 6 bases had no gene match. CDR3 in amino acids: CASRVGTGAETQYF. As DNA, the CDR3 is TGTGCCAGCAGGGTAGGGACAGGGGCCGAGACCCAGTACTTC.

The rearrangement joins TRBV21-1 to TRBJ2-1; TRBD1, the D gene given by the table, was not confirmed from the DNA. TRBV21-1 is a pseudogene. The CDR3 has 17 residues. The CDR3, as DNA: TGTGCCAGCAGCGGGAGGAACCGGGACAGGGTACACACTGAGCAGTTCTTC. This encodes CASSGRNRDRVHTEQFF.

Notes on this clone: One junction end does not reproduce the germline sequence, and a read error may be involved. This chain connects TRBV9 to TRBJ1-3, with D hard to call. CDR3 length equals 16 residues. Germline-derived CDR1 and CDR2 are SGDLS and YYNGEE. The chain's CDR3 is CASGVAGGSSGNTIYF. CDR3 DNA: TGTGCCAGCGGCGTAGCAGGCGGCAGCTCTGGAAACACCATATATTTT.

This chain uses TRBV30 with TRBJ1-1; 7 bases align to TRBD1. Germline loops: CDR1 GTSNPN, CDR2 SVGIG (reference sequence). CDR3 length: 13 amino acids. Unmatched junction bases numbered 7, after V lost 8 bases and J lost 1 base. The CDR3 loop is CAQGVGPNTEAFF. In nucleotides, the CDR3 is TGTGCCCAGGGGGTGGGTCCGAACACTGAAGCTTTCTTT.

V and J are TRBV29-1 and TRBJ1-3; D not certain. CDR1 is SQVTM, CDR2 ANQGSEA, per germline. This CDR3 has 11 residues. Deletions cut 2 bases from V and 3 bases from J, with 2 bases between. CDR3 protein: CSVERGNTIYF. CDR3 DNA sequence: TGCAGCGTTGAACGTGGAAACACCATATATTTT.

The V gene is TRBV18, the J gene TRBJ2-5; 9 bases line up with TRBD2. Losses at the gene ends were 4 bases for V and 4 bases for J; bases not matched to a gene: 7. Germline CDR1 is KGHSH and CDR2 is LQKENI. This CDR3 has 15 residues. The CDR3, as DNA: TGTGCCAGCTCACTCCAGAATAGCGGGAGAGAGACCCAGTACTTC. Its protein is CASSLQNSGRETQYF.

The chain carries TRBV4-2 and TRBJ2-7, with TRBD2 matching over 7 bases. V trimming: 5 bases; J trimming: 6 bases; junction bases outside the gene matches: 19. Germline CDR1 reads LGHNA; CDR2 reads YNFKEQ. CDR3 size: 17 residues. CDR3 nucleotide sequence: TGTGCCAGCAGCACCTCCGGCGAGGGCAAGACTAGCTCCGAGCAGTACTTC. It translates to CASSTSGEGKTSSEQYF.

This rearrangement joins TRBV5-1 to TRBJ2-1; no clear D. This CDR3 region has 13 residues. Deletions cut 0 bases from V and 5 bases from J, with 6 bases between. The germline V gene encodes CDR1 SGHRS and CDR2 YFSETQ. The CDR3 here is CASSLDNNNEQFF. CDR3 nucleotides: TGCGCCAGCAGCTTGGACAACAACAATGAGCAGTTCTTC.

The V gene is TRBV11-2, the J gene TRBJ2-2, with D uncertain. Trimming stripped 6 bases from V and 4 bases from J, with 12 bases between. There are 14 residues in the CDR3. CDR1 and CDR2 (germline): SGHAT, FQNNGV. In nucleotides, the CDR3 is TGTGCCAGCAGACTACTTAGCAGCACCGGGGAGCTGTTTTTT. This gives the protein CASRLLSSTGELFF.

V usage is TRBV4-1 and J usage is TRBJ2-1; D is perhaps TRBD2 (5 bases). CDR3 length: 15 residues. Germline loops: CDR1 MGHRA, CDR2 YSYEKL. V gave up 1 base and J gave up 4 bases, with 11 bases separating them. The DNA of the CDR3 is TGCGCCAGCAGCCAAGGAAGAGGGCAGTACAATGAGCAGTTCTTC. It codes for CASSQGRGQYNEQFF.

The table lists this clone with a count of one. V and J are TRBV7-3 and TRBJ2-2; the D is unclear. The V gene lost 6 bases and the J gene lost 2 bases, with 4 bases spanning the gap. Germline CDR1 and CDR2: SGHTA and FQGTGA. This CDR3 is 12 amino acids long. The CDR3 sequence is CASSLNTGELFF. The CDR3 nucleotides are TGTGCCAGCAGTCTTAACACCGGGGAGCTGTTTTTT.

This clone came up a few times. The J gene is TRBJ1-1, the V gene TRBV5-1; perhaps TRBD1 as D (5 bases). Germline V CDR1 and CDR2: SGHRS, YFSETQ. The CDR3 totals 14 residues. The V gene lost 4 bases and the J gene lost 6 bases, with 16 bases spanning the gap. In nucleotides, the CDR3 is TGCGCCAGCAGCCAGTGGCAGGGATCATCTGAAGCTTTCTTT. Its translation is CASSQWQGSSEAFF.

The chain is built from TRBV21-1 and TRBJ2-3; the table's D call, TRBD2, has no DNA check behind it. TRBV21-1 is tagged as a pseudogene. The CDR3 covers 16 residues. Written as DNA, the CDR3 is TGTGCCAGCAGCATGACTAGCGGGAGGGCTACAGATACGCAGTATTTT. It is translated as CASSMTSGRATDTQYF.

This clone was seen at least ten times. J is TRBJ1-3 and V is TRBV2, with a tentative D call TRBD1 (6 bases). CDR3 length: 16 residues. V lost 7 bases and J 0 bases, leaving 16 bases between the germline ends. Germline-derived CDR1 and CDR2 are SNHLY and FYNNEI. The CDR3 reads CASTQQGPHSGNTIYF. In nucleotides, the CDR3 is TGTGCCAGCACCCAACAGGGCCCACACTCTGGAAACACCATATATTTT.